Only one count was recorded for the clone carrying this T cell receptor (beta chain). Its antigen is unknown. The germline gene is not matched at one end of the junction; a read error may be the cause. This sample was taken from a study of identical twins. Everyone who donated was a healthy Caucasian. The CDR3 contains 13 residues. Germline loops: CDR1 SGHRS, CDR2 YFSETQ. Study-level points and caveats: Cross-sectional statistical analysis, not tracking of the same donors, underpinned the conclusions.

In TCRdb, the 5' RACE reads were re-called with MiXCR into one record per CDR3 protein. The sample contains about 1.7 million distinct CDR3 sequences, less than 35% of which appear only once. The receptor's source is a newborn girl in good health. Specimen: cord blood. The J gene is TRBJ2-7, the V gene TRBV5-1; D is perhaps TRBD2 (5 bases). CDR3 bases: TGCGCCAGCAGCTCGGGGTTCTCCTACGGGCAGTACTTC. This encodes CASSSGFSYGQYF. The full variable domain, with the rest looked up from reference TRBV5-1 and TRBJ2-7, is KAGVTQTPRYLIKTRGQQVTLSCSPISGHRSVSWYQQTPGQGLQFLFEYFSETQRNKGNFPGRFSGRQFSNSRSEMNVSTLELGDSALYLCASSSGFSYGQYFGPGTRLTVT.